This entry lists 28 T cell receptor beta chains sequenced from one sample in a study of beta chain features in type 1 diabetes. The study reverse transcribed the entire isolated RNA, so it sequenced expressed TCRB transcripts. TCRdb's copy holds only in-frame clones and misses some; the assay was immunoSEQ multiplex PCR. The sample carries roughly 300,000 clones, approximately 8% recorded once. The material sequenced was central memory CD4+ T cells from blood. The receptor set was obtained from a woman aged 18-29 years in good health.

V and J are TRBV7-3 and TRBJ2-7; perhaps TRBD2 as D (5 bases). Germline V gene lookup returns CDR1 SGHTA and CDR2 FQGTGA. The V and J ends lost 2 bases and 4 bases respectively, with 12 bases between them. CDR3 length: 14 amino acids. For the CDR3, the DNA is TGTGCCAGCAGCTTAGGGGAGCTTGGATACGAGCAGTACTTC. The encoded protein is CASSLGELGYEQYF. Full variable domain (missing parts from reference TRBV7-3 and TRBJ2-7): GAGVSQTPSNKVTEKGKYVELRCDPISGHTALYWYRQSLGQGPEFLIYFQGTGAADDSGLPNDRFFAVRPEGSVSTLKIQRTERGDSAVYLCASSLGELGYEQYFGPGTRLTVT.

This clone was seen a few times. V and J are TRBV5-6 and TRBJ2-7, with a weak D call TRBD1 (6 bases). V was clipped by 0 bases and J by 3 bases, with 16 bases between them. The CDR3 loop spans 16 amino acids. CDR1 is SGHDT, CDR2 YYEEEE, per germline. The CDR3 DNA is TGTGCCAGCAGCTTGGTCCGGTCTCGGGACAACTACGAGCAGTACTTC. It specifies CASSLVRSRDNYEQYF. The full variable domain, in which reference TRBV5-6 and TRBJ2-7 provide the parts outside the CDR3, is DAGVTQSPTHLIKTRGQQVTLRCSPKSGHDTVSWYQQALGQGPQFIFQYYEEEERQRGNFPDRFSGHQFPNYSSELNVNALLLGDSALYLCASSLVRSRDNYEQYFGPGTRLTVT.

This chain uses TRBV11-2 with TRBJ2-3, with TRBD2 matching over 7 bases. The CDR3 sequence is 18 residues long. V trimming: 1 base; J trimming: 1 base; junction bases outside the gene matches: 11. CDR1 is SGHAT, CDR2 FQNNGV, per germline. In nucleotides, the CDR3 is TGTGCCAGCAGCTTAGTTGAACGCGGGAGCGGGGGCACAGATACGCAGTATTTT. This translates into CASSLVERGSGGTDTQYF. Full variable domain (missing parts from reference TRBV11-2 and TRBJ2-3): EAGVAQSPRYKIIEKRQSVAFWCNPISGHATLYWYQQILGQGPKLLIQFQNNGVVDDSQLPKDRFSAERLKGVDSTLKIQPAKLEDSAVYLCASSLVERGSGGTDTQYFGPGTRLTVL.

The chain employs TRBV9 and TRBJ2-7, with a tentative D call TRBD2 (5 bases). The CDR3 has 16 residues. Germline CDR1 reads SGDLS; CDR2 reads YYNGEE. Trimming stripped 4 bases from V and 0 bases from J, with 17 bases between. The CDR3, as DNA: TGTGCCAGCAGCCCTACGGCCGGAGGTAACTCCTACGAGCAGTACTTC. Translation: CASSPTAGGNSYEQYF.

This clone has a handful of counts. The chain links TRBV4-2 to TRBJ2-2; D remains unclear. CDR3 length equals 15 residues. V was cut by 3 bases and J by 4 bases, with 12 bases left in between. In germline, CDR1 is LGHNA, CDR2 YNFKEQ. CDR3 bases: TGTGCCAGCAGCCAGCGGACCGCAAGCACCGGGGAGCTGTTTTTT. This codes for CASSQRTASTGELFF.

The chain couples TRBV7-2 to TRBJ1-1; D call uncertain. Deletions cut 7 bases from V and 1 base from J, with 13 bases between. The CDR3 sequence is 14 residues long. Germline loops: CDR1 SGHTA, CDR2 FQGNSA. In DNA form, the CDR3 reads TGTGCCAGCAAGACGGATAATGGGAACACTGAAGCTTTCTTT. Residues: CASKTDNGNTEAFF.

V and J are TRBV19 and TRBJ1-1, with TRBD1 identical over 8 bases. Germline V gives CDR1 LNHDA, CDR2 SQIVND (reference sequence). The CDR3 loop spans 15 amino acids. Losses at the gene ends were 7 bases for V and 0 bases for J; bases not matched to a gene: 7. The CDR3 region has the DNA TGTGCCAGTACAAGGACAGGGTCCATGAACACTGAAGCTTTCTTT. Residues: CASTRTGSMNTEAFF.

This clone came up a few times. The chain carries TRBV10-3 and TRBJ2-6; maybe TRBD2 (6 bases). The V end was cut by 4 bases, the J end by 0 bases, with 16 bases between. The CDR3 runs 18 residues. Germline-derived CDR1 and CDR2 are ENHRY and SYGVKD. The CDR3 spells CAISGVADGVSGANVLTF. The CDR3 DNA is TGTGCCATCAGTGGCGTAGCGGATGGGGTCTCTGGGGCCAACGTCCTGACTTTC.

V is TRBV4-3 and J is TRBJ2-4; 11 nucleotides match TRBD2. V was pared by 0 bases and J by 1 base, with 11 bases of the junction left unmatched. The length of the CDR3 is 20 residues. Germline loops: CDR1 LGHNA, CDR2 YSLEER. Here the CDR3 reads CASSQDTVSGRAGAKNIQYF. For the CDR3, the DNA is TGCGCCAGCAGCCAAGATACGGTTAGCGGGAGGGCCGGGGCCAAAAACATTCAGTACTTC.

This clone was seen a few times. This chain connects TRBV25-1 to TRBJ2-4, with 8 bases aligning to TRBD2. CDR1 and CDR2 from the germline V gene are MGHDK and SYGVNS. The CDR3 is 13 residues long. V lost 4 bases, J lost 9 bases, and 5 bases stayed unmatched. CDR3 sequence (DNA): TGTGCCAGCAGTGTTAGCGGGACGGGCATTCAGTACTTC. Its protein product is CASSVSGTGIQYF.

This clone was observed a few times. The rearrangement joins TRBV29-1 to TRBJ2-1; D may be TRBD2 (6 bases). CDR1 is SQVTM, CDR2 ANQGSEA, per germline. This CDR3 spans 13 amino acids. Trimming took off 7 bases at V and 0 bases at J, with 10 bases between the two ends. This CDR3 is CSGETSSYNEQFF. The DNA of the CDR3 is TGCAGCGGGGAGACTAGCTCCTACAATGAGCAGTTCTTC.

This clone appeared a few times. The V gene is TRBV28, the J gene TRBJ2-7; TRBD1 aligns across 7 bases. Trimming took 5 bases from V and 4 from J; bases not matched to a gene: 8. This CDR3 spans 14 amino acids. The germline V gene encodes CDR1 MDHEN and CDR2 SYDVKM. The CDR3: CASSNRGRRYEQYF. The DNA for the CDR3 is TGTGCCAGCAGTAACAGGGGCAGGAGGTACGAGCAGTACTTC.

This clone was detected only a few times. The chain has TRBV10-3 and TRBJ2-7; tentatively, D is TRBD2 (5 bases). Germline CDR1 is ENHRY and CDR2 is SYGVKD. This CDR3 is built from 15 residues. The ends were cut back, 2 bases at V and 1 base at J, with 12 bases in the middle. CDR3 residues: CAISERGSGSYEQYF. The CDR3 coding sequence is TGTGCCATCAGTGAGAGAGGGAGTGGGTCCTACGAGCAGTACTTC.

This clone was recorded a few times. The J gene is TRBJ1-3, the V gene TRBV4-3; D is ambiguous. Germline CDR1 is LGHNA and CDR2 is YSLEER. This CDR3 has 15 residues. The germline V and J ends were trimmed by 2 bases and 0 bases, with 8 bases remaining between them. CDR3: CASSQIGSSGNTIYF. The CDR3 DNA is TGCGCCAGCAGCCAAATCGGGTCCTCTGGAAACACCATATATTTT.

This clone was counted a few times. The chain combines TRBV7-3 with TRBJ2-6; 10 nucleotides agree with TRBD1. The trim removed 3 bases at V and 0 bases at J, leaving 5 bases unmatched. CDR1 is SGHTA and CDR2 is FQGTGA in the germline V gene. This CDR3 is 18 amino acids long. The CDR3 region has the DNA TGTGCCAGCAGCTTGACAGGGGGCCGTTCCTCTGGGGCCAACGTCCTGACTTTC. Protein product: CASSLTGGRSSGANVLTF.

This clone turned up a few times. The chain couples TRBV9 to TRBJ2-5; TRBD1 agrees at 9 bases. V dropped 0 bases and J dropped 5; count of bases not matched to a gene: 5. This CDR3 spans 15 amino acids. Germline V gene lookup returns CDR1 SGDLS and CDR2 YYNGEE. The CDR3 nucleotides read TGTGCCAGCAGCGTAGCGATGGACAGGGGTGAGACCCAGTACTTC. It yields the protein CASSVAMDRGETQYF.

DNA for the CDR3: TGTGCCAGCAGCCTTTACAGGGAAACCGGGGAGCTGTTTTTT. Translation gives CASSLYRETGELFF. The chain recombines TRBV7-6 with TRBJ2-2, with TRBD1 as a possible D gene (6 bases). Germline lookup yields CDR1 SGHVS and CDR2 FNYEAQ. CDR3 length: 14 residues. V was cut by 5 bases and J by 5 bases, with 12 bases left in between.

This clone was seen more than once but under ten times. The gene calls are TRBV7-2 and TRBJ1-3; D remains ambiguous. V was cut by 3 bases and J by 2 bases, with 8 bases left in between. The CDR3 is 14 amino acids. CDR1 and CDR2 (germline): SGHTA, FQGNSA. CDR3 DNA sequence: TGTGCCAGCAGCTTGAGGCAGACTGGAAACACCATATATTTT. The encoded protein is CASSLRQTGNTIYF.

The table lists this clone with a few counts. The chain combines TRBV18 with TRBJ2-6, with D possibly TRBD1 on 6 matching bases. V lost 5 bases and J lost 2, with 16 bases in between. CDR3 length equals 17 residues. The germline V gene has CDR1 KGHSH and CDR2 LQKENI. In DNA form, the CDR3 reads TGTGCCAGCTCATATCAAGGGGGAGCGACTGGGGCCAACGTCCTGACTTTC. The encoded protein is CASSYQGGATGANVLTF.

The chain links TRBV7-2 to TRBJ2-1, with 7 bases aligning to TRBD2. The CDR3 consists of 18 residues. Trimming at V came to 5 bases and at J to 1 base, leaving 14 bases not matched to a gene. Germline V gene lookup returns CDR1 SGHTA and CDR2 FQGNSA. The CDR3 DNA reads TGTGCCAGCAGCGCACTCGCATCCTGGGGGGGATCCTACAATGAGCAGTTCTTC. Encoded protein: CASSALASWGGSYNEQFF.

The chain carries TRBV7-2 and TRBJ2-1; D may be TRBD1 (7 bases). This CDR3 is built from 15 residues. V gave up 1 base and J gave up 7 bases, with 14 bases separating them. Germline V gives CDR1 SGHTA, CDR2 FQGNSA. The CDR3 DNA is TGTGCCAGCAGCTTAGGGAGGGCCAGGGGGAATGAGCAGTTCTTC. Translated, it gives CASSLGRARGNEQFF.

This clone was seen more than once but under ten times. The chain couples TRBV18 to TRBJ2-7, with 7 positions matching TRBD2. The CDR3 covers 15 residues. Per germline, CDR1 KGHSH and CDR2 LQKENI. Germline trimming cut 3 bases from V and 2 bases from J; bases unmatched to any gene: 7. Written as DNA, the CDR3 is TGTGCCAGCTCACCTGGCGGGAGTGCCCCCTACGAGCAGTACTTC. This codes for CASSPGGSAPYEQYF.

This clone has more than one count but fewer than ten. The junction departs from germline at one end; a sequencing error may be responsible. The sample has other DNA sequences that encode this CDR3 too. The chain couples TRBV7-7 to TRBJ2-1; TRBD1 might be the D (5 bases). The CDR3 contains 13 residues. CDR1 and CDR2 from the germline V gene are SSHAT and FNYEAQ (reference sequence). The CDR3 nucleotides are TGTGCTAGCAGCCTCGACAGCCACAATGAGCAGTTCTTC. Encoded protein: CASSLDSHNEQFF. The complete variable domain, with remaining parts taken from reference TRBV7-7 and TRBJ2-1, reads GAGVSQSPRYKVTKRGQDVTLRCDPISSHATLYWYQQALGQGPEFLTYFNYEAQPDKSGLPSDRFSAERPEGSISTLTIQRTEQRDSAMYRCASSLDSHNEQFFGPGTRLTVL.

V and J are TRBV5-1 and TRBJ2-1; D might be TRBD1 (6 bases). The CDR3 loop spans 14 amino acids. The germline V gene encodes CDR1 SGHRS and CDR2 YFSETQ. V was pared by 1 base and J by 7 bases, with 12 bases between. The CDR3 bases are TGCGCCAGCAGCTTGACCGGGACACCAAATGAGCAGTTCTTC. Translating gives CASSLTGTPNEQFF.

V gene TRBV2 combines with J gene TRBJ2-3; D not certain. The CDR3 is made up of 15 amino acids. Germline CDR1 SNHLY, CDR2 FYNNEI. V lost 6 bases to trimming and J lost 2 bases, with 15 bases between them. The CDR3 coding sequence is TGTGCCAGCAGATCGACTCTCCAATCCACAGATACGCAGTATTTT. This gives the protein CASRSTLQSTDTQYF.

The V gene is TRBV28, the J gene TRBJ2-1; the match to TRBD1 covers 9 bases. V was pared by 7 bases and J by 3 bases, with 13 bases of the junction left unmatched. Germline V CDR1 and CDR2: MDHEN, SYDVKM. The CDR3 length is 17 residues. In DNA form, the CDR3 reads TGTGCCAGCAAAGTCGTAACCGGGACAGGGAACTACAATGAGCAGTTCTTC. Encoded protein: CASKVVTGTGNYNEQFF.

The chain has TRBV28 and TRBJ2-7, with 7 positions matching TRBD1. The CDR3 has 12 amino acids. The germline gives CDR1 MDHEN, CDR2 SYDVKM. V lost 7 bases and J lost 3; bases outside the gene matches: 3. The CDR3 region has the DNA TGTGCCAGCAACAGGGGTGACTACGAGCAGTACTTC. Translation: CASNRGDYEQYF.

This clone was seen only a few times. Other DNA sequences within the sample encode an identical CDR3. The chain uses TRBV28 and TRBJ1-2; D is unresolved. The V and J ends lost 1 base and 5 bases respectively, with 5 bases between them. The V gene's germline CDR1 is MDHEN and CDR2 SYDVKM. The CDR3 consists of 12 residues. CDR3 DNA: TGTGCCAGCAGTTTATTAGGATATGGCTACACCTTC. This codes for CASSLLGYGYTF.